This T cell receptor (beta chain) came from a study of T cells in Graves' hyperthyroidism and ophthalmopathy. RNA transcripts were the template for amplifying TCR beta CDR3 regions. During a first-round RT-PCR of the TCR CDR3, the HTBI primer set was used. Each CDR3 protein gets one entry after TCRdb re-called the multiplex PCR reads with MiXCR. The repertoire includes about 570,000 distinct CDR3 sequences, about 43% of them detected once, and 19% sits in the top ten. This clonotype has a count of ten or more. Its matching antigen is unknown. Clinicians diagnosed patients from clinical symptoms, serum thyroxine and TRAb, thyroid ultrasound and orbital computed tomography. Points from the study as a whole: A 13 V-J model separated ophthalmopathy from stable hyperthyroidism. Among clonotypes expanded in thyroid above 0.001, most were also found in blood.

The source is an adult woman with Graves' disease, either hyperthyroidism or ophthalmopathy (not recorded which). Source material: peripheral blood or thyroid tissue (not recorded which).

CDR3 nucleotides: TGTGCCAGCAGTTACTCGGGGATGGGAGGCTACACCTTC. Translation gives CASSYSGMGGYTF. The chain employs TRBV6-5 and TRBJ1-2; D remains unclear. Germline CDR1 reads MNHEY; CDR2 reads SVGAGI. V was trimmed by 0 bases and J by 8 bases, leaving 10 bases between them. This CDR3 has 13 amino acids.